This T cell receptor beta chain was observed in a study of cytomegalovirus exposure and HLA in healthy donors. With 60 Vbeta and 13 Jbeta primers, the PCR was carried out. Libraries were prepared by immunoSEQ multiplex PCR; TCRdb keeps only in-frame clonotypes and omits some of them. This repertoire shows 150,000 to 180,000 clones, roughly three quarters found once; its top ten account for about 13%. Likely unrecorded immune exposures existed in these nominally healthy donors. Germline lookup yields CDR1 SGHTA and CDR2 FQGTGA. The J segment lost 9 bases and the V segment lost 5 bases, leaving 11 bases of the junction unmatched. CDR3 length: 15 residues. Turning to this clone: Its antigen is unknown.

Findings and limits, study-wide: Association of 16,951 TCR beta sequences with HLA alleles was found at 0.05 false discovery rate in a later analysis. The number of N-insertions in an Asian-associated ancestry cluster was reportedly below the 666-donor mean in a later analysis. In a later analysis, compared with equally common non-associated chains, HLA-associated beta chains were more expanded.

The material sequenced was PBMCs. The sequence was collected from a man aged 25 to 40 in good health and CMV-seropositive. This chain connects TRBV7-3 to TRBJ2-5; 11 nucleotides match TRBD2. CDR3 sequence: CASSLGLAAPRSQYF. DNA for the CDR3: TGTGCCAGCAGCCTGGGACTAGCGGCCCCTAGGTCCCAGTACTTC. Supplemented by reference TRBV7-3 and TRBJ2-5, the full variable domain reads GAGVSQTPSNKVTEKGKYVELRCDPISGHTALYWYRQSLGQGPEFLIYFQGTGAADDSGLPNDRFFAVRPEGSVSTLKIQRTERGDSAVYLCASSLGLAAPRSQYFGPGTRLLVL.